This is a list of T cell receptor beta chains from one sample in a study of CD8 T cells in ankylosing spondylitis. TCRdb called the 5' RACE reads again in MiXCR, with one record for every CDR3 protein. The profile shows some 130,000 distinct CDR3 sequences, approximately 7.4% of them singletons. Sequenced: blood, either unsorted or a sorted T cell fraction (not recorded which). All receptors come from a female donor with ankylosing spondylitis or in good health (not recorded which). CDR3s include the opening cysteine and the closing phenylalanine or tryptophan. A D gene is named only where the DNA matches it firmly. Clone size appears in some rows only: once, few, many, or a class for an expanded clone.

clone_size,d_call,v_call,j_call,cdr3_nt,cdr3_aa
.,TRBD2,TRBV29-1,TRBJ2-7,TGCAGCGTAAGGCTGCGGGAGGCGGGCGAGCAGTACTTC,CSVRLREAGEQYF
many,.,TRBV3-1,TRBJ1-2,TGTGCCAGCAGCCCCGCAGGTGCGGGAATCTATGGCTACACCTTC,CASSPAGAGIYGYTF
many,.,TRBV7-2,TRBJ2-7,TGTGCCAGCGGACACTCGGGCTACGAGCAGTACTTC,CASGHSGYEQYF
many,.,TRBV27,TRBJ2-7,TGTGCCAGCAGTTTAAAGGGGCCCAGCTCCTACGAGCAGTACTTC,CASSLKGPSSYEQYF
many,TRBD2,TRBV11-2,TRBJ2-3,TGTGCCAGCAGCCGTTATATCGGACTAGCGGGGGCTGGAGATACGCAGTATTTT,CASSRYIGLAGAGDTQYF
many,.,TRBV6-1,TRBJ1-5,TGTGCCAGCAGCCGTAGGGAAGATAGCAATCAGCCCCAGCATTTT,CASSRREDSNQPQHF
.,TRBD2,TRBV4-1,TRBJ2-1,TGCGCCAGCAGCCAGGCATTAGCGGGGGGGCCCCATGAGCAGTTCTTC,CASSQALAGGPHEQFF
many,.,TRBV20-1,TRBJ1-2,TGCAGTGCGGGGGACCGAGCTGAGGGTGGCTACACCTTC,CSAGDRAEGGYTF
.,TRBD2,TRBV11-2,TRBJ2-2,TGTGCCAGCAGCCCGGGACTAGCGGGGGACACCGGGGAGCTGTTTTTT,CASSPGLAGDTGELFF
many,.,TRBV7-6,TRBJ1-5,TGTGCCAGCAGCTTAGGGGCGGCAGGAATCAATCAGCCCCAGCATTTT,CASSLGAAGINQPQHF
.,TRBD2,TRBV3-1,TRBJ2-1,TGTGCCAGCAGCCAAGATGTCGGGGGGGGAAATGAGCAGTTCTTC,CASSQDVGGGNEQFF
many,.,TRBV7-2,TRBJ2-7,TGTGCCAGCAGCGCACCCGGGGTTTCTGACGAGCAGTACTTC,CASSAPGVSDEQYF
many,TRBD2,TRBV6-5,TRBJ2-1,TGTGCCAGCAGTTGGACTAGCGGGGTCGACAATGAGCAGTTCTTC,CASSWTSGVDNEQFF
.,.,TRBV28,TRBJ1-2,TGTGCCAGCAGTTTAAGGTTGCGAGGCTACACCTTC,CASSLRLRGYTF
many,TRBD1,TRBV28,TRBJ1-2,TGTGCCATCCAGGGGGGGAGCTATGGCTACACCTTC,CAIQGGSYGYTF
.,.,TRBV4-3,TRBJ2-7,TGCGTCAGCAGCCAAGACTTGTCGAGCGTCCCCTACGAGCAGTACTTC,CVSSQDLSSVPYEQYF
many,.,TRBV5-1,TRBJ1-2,TGCGCCAGCAGCTTGGAAGCGGGGCCGGACGTCCGCTACACCTTC,CASSLEAGPDVRYTF
many,.,TRBV7-2,TRBJ2-7,TGTGCCAGCAGCTTAACCTTTGGCGGAACCTACGAGCAGTACTTC,CASSLTFGGTYEQYF
many,TRBD1,TRBV6-5,TRBJ1-1,TGTGCCAGCAGTTACCCATCGGGACAGGGGAGGCCTGAAGCTTTCTTT,CASSYPSGQGRPEAFF
many,.,TRBV20-1,TRBJ2-5,TGCAGTGCTGATGAGCGTATGGAGACCCAGTACTTC,CSADERMETQYF
many,TRBD2,TRBV2,TRBJ2-1,TGTGCCAGCAGTGAAGTCACTAGCGGGGGGGCGGTGGTCTTC,CASSEVTSGGAVVF
many,TRBD1,TRBV6-5,TRBJ2-2,TGTGCCAGCAGTTACTCTGGGACCGGGACAGGGCACACCGGGGAGCTGTTTTTT,CASSYSGTGTGHTGELFF
.,.,TRBV7-9,TRBJ2-3,TGTGCCAGCAGCTCCCCGACAGTGAGCACAGATACGCAGTATTTT,CASSSPTVSTDTQYF
many,TRBD2,TRBV4-2,TRBJ2-1,TGTGCCAGCAGCCAAGACAGCGCGGGGGGCCCGTTCTTC,CASSQDSAGGPFF
many,.,TRBV5-5,TRBJ1-2,TGTGCCAGCAGCCATCAGAAGGAGGGCTATGGCTACACCTTC,CASSHQKEGYGYTF
.,TRBD2,TRBV5-1,TRBJ2-5,TGCGCCAGCGGAAGAGCGGGGGCCTTCCAAGAGACCCAGTACTTC,CASGRAGAFQETQYF
few,TRBD1,TRBV7-9,TRBJ2-7,TGTGCCAGCAGCTTCAGCGACAGGGCCAACGAGCAGTACTTC,CASSFSDRANEQYF
many,.,TRBV5-1,TRBJ1-1,TGCGCCAGCAGCTTTAGGAGGATGGGCGCTGAAGCTTTCTTT,CASSFRRMGAEAFF
many,.,TRBV10-3,TRBJ2-1,TGTGCCATCAGATCGGACACCGAGAATGAGCAGTTCTTC,CAIRSDTENEQFF
.,TRBD2,TRBV7-9,TRBJ2-3,TGTGCCAGCAGCCTGGGACTAGGGGACACAGATACGCAGTATTTT,CASSLGLGDTDTQYF
many,.,TRBV6-2/TRBV6-3,TRBJ1-1,TGTGCCAGCAGTCCCCCAGACCTCTTACTCAACACTGAAGCTTTCTTT,CASSPPDLLLNTEAFF
few,TRBD1,TRBV4-1,TRBJ2-7,TGCGCCAGCAGCCAAGTAACACTTGGGGGACAGACTTACGAGCAGTACTTC,CASSQVTLGGQTYEQYF
few,.,TRBV18,TRBJ2-5,TGTGCCAGCTCACCAAGTTCCGAGACCCAGTACTTC,CASSPSSETQYF
many,TRBD1,TRBV20-1,TRBJ1-1,TGCAGTGCTAGAGATCCAGGACAGGGGGTGAACACTGAAGCTTTCTTT,CSARDPGQGVNTEAFF
many,TRBD2,TRBV19,TRBJ2-1,TGTGCCAGTAGTATAGAGCGGGGGGCACACAATGAGCAGTTCTTC,CASSIERGAHNEQFF
many,.,TRBV29-1,TRBJ2-7,TGCAGCGTTGAAATGAGGGGTAGGAGCTCCTACGAGCAGTACTTC,CSVEMRGRSSYEQYF
many,.,TRBV20-1,TRBJ1-5,TGCAGTGCTAAGGAGAGGTCCGAGCAGCCCCAGCATTTT,CSAKERSEQPQHF
many,TRBD2,TRBV5-6,TRBJ2-3,TGTGCCAGCAGCGGGAGGACTAGCGGGGGGGCTTATACGCAGTATTTT,CASSGRTSGGAYTQYF
few,.,TRBV7-3,TRBJ2-7,TGTGCCAGCAGCTTCCCAGGGGACGAGCAGTACTTC,CASSFPGDEQYF
many,.,TRBV2,TRBJ2-5,TGTGCCAGCAGTGAAGGCGTCAGGCAAGAGACCCAGTACTTC,CASSEGVRQETQYF
many,.,TRBV4-1,TRBJ1-1,TGCGCCAGCAGCCAACAACAGGGCGCTGAAGCTTTCTTT,CASSQQQGAEAFF
many,.,TRBV12-3/TRBV12-4,TRBJ1-3,TGTGCCAGCAGTTTGGTACCCCGGCGGTCCTCTGGAAACACCATATATTTT,CASSLVPRRSSGNTIYF
many,.,TRBV12-3/TRBV12-4,TRBJ1-5,TGTGCCAGCAGTTTACAAGGCGGGGCTAGCAATCAGCCCCAGCATTTT,CASSLQGGASNQPQHF
many,.,TRBV7-2,TRBJ1-1,TGTGCCAGCAGCGTAGGACGGTACACTGAAGCTTTCTTT,CASSVGRYTEAFF
many,.,TRBV9,TRBJ1-4,TGTGCCAGCAGCGTAGGGAATGTGCCTAATGAAAAACTGTTTTTT,CASSVGNVPNEKLFF
.,.,TRBV2,TRBJ2-1,TGTGCCAGCAGTCTCCATCAGGACGAACTTTCCTACAATGAGCAGTTCTTC,CASSLHQDELSYNEQFF
few,.,TRBV19,TRBJ1-2,TGTGCCAGTATCGACCGAGGAACGGGGAACTATGGCTACACCTTC,CASIDRGTGNYGYTF
few,.,TRBV20-1,TRBJ1-1,TGCAGTGCAACCCCCCCATTTTTACCTGAAGCTTTCTTT,CSATPPFLPEAFF
many,TRBD1,TRBV4-3,TRBJ2-7,TGCGCCAGCAGCCAAGAAGGGGGACAGAGGTACGAGCAGTACTTC,CASSQEGGQRYEQYF
many,TRBD1,TRBV20-1,TRBJ1-2,TGCAGTGCTACGGACAGGGTTAACTATGGCTACACCTTC,CSATDRVNYGYTF